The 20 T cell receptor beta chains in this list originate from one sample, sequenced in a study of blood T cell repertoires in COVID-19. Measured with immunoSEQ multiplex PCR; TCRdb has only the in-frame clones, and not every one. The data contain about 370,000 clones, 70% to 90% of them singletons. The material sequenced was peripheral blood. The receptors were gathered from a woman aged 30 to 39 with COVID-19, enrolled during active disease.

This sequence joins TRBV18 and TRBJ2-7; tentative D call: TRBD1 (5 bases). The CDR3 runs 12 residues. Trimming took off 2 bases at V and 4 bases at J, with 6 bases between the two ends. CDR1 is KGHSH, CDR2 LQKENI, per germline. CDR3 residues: CASSPDRYEQYV. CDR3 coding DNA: TGTGCCAGCTCACCAGACAGATACGAGCAGTACGTC.

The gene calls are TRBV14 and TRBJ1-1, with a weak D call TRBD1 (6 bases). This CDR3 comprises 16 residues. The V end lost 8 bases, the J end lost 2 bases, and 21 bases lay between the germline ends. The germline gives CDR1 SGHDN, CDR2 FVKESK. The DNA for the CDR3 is TGTGCCAGCGCTGGGGGGGGGCCCCTGAGTAACACTGAAGCTTTCTTT. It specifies CASAGGGPLSNTEAFF.

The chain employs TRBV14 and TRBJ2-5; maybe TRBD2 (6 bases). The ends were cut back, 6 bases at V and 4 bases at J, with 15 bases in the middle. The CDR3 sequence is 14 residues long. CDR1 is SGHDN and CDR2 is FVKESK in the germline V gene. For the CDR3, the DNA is TGTGCCAGCAGTCCAACCCGGGGGAGAGAGACCCAGTACTTC. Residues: CASSPTRGRETQYF.

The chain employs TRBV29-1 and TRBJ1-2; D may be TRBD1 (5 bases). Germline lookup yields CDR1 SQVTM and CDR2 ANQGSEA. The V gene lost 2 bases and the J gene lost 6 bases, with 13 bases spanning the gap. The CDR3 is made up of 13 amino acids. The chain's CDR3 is CSVEWSGKDGYTF. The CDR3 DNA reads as TGCAGCGTTGAATGGTCAGGGAAGGATGGCTACACCTTC.

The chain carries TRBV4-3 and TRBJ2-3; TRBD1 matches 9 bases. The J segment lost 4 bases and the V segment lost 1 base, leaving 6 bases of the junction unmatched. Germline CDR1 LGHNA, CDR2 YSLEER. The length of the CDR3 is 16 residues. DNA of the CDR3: TGCGCCAGCAGCCAAGGGAGACAGGGGGGCGCAGATACGCAGTATTTT. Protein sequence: CASSQGRQGGADTQYF.

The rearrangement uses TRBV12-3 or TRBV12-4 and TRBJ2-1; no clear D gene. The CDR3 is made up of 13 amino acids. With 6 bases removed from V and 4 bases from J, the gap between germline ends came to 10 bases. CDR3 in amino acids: CASSHDIYNEQFF. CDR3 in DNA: TGTGCCAGCAGCCACGACATTTACAATGAGCAGTTCTTC.

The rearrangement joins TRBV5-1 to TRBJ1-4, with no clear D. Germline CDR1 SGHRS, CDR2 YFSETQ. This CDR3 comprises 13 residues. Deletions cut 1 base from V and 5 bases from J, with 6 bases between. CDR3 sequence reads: CASSLIQNEKLFF. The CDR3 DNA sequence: TGCGCCAGCAGCTTGATACAGAATGAAAAACTGTTTTTT.

The CDR3 coding sequence is TGCAGTGCTAGTTTGCGGGAGCAGTTCTTC. Translated, it gives CSASLREQFF. The gene calls are TRBV20-1 and TRBJ2-1, with D unresolved. Trimming cost V 3 bases and J 10 bases, with 7 bases left between them. Germline CDR1 reads DFQATT; CDR2 reads SNEGSKA (reference sequence). The CDR3 is made up of 10 amino acids.

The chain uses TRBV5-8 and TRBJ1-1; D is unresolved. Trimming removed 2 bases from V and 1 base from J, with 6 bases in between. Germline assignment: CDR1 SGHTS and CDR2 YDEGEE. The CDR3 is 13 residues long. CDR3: CASSLQKNTEAFF. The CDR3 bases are TGTGCCAGCAGCTTACAGAAGAACACTGAAGCTTTCTTT. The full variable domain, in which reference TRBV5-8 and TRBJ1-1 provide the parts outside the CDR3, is EAGVTQSPTHLIKTRGQQATLRCSPISGHTSVYWYQQALGLGLQFLLWYDEGEERNRGNFPPRFSGRQFPNYSSELNVNALELEDSALYLCASSLQKNTEAFFGQGTRLTVV.

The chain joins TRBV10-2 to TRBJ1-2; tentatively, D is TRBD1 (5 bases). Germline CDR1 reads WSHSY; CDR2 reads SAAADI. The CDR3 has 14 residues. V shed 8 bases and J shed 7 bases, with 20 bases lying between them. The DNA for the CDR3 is TGCGCCAGCTCCGTAGGGGTGGGGGGAACTGGCTACACCTTC. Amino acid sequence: CASSVGVGGTGYTF.

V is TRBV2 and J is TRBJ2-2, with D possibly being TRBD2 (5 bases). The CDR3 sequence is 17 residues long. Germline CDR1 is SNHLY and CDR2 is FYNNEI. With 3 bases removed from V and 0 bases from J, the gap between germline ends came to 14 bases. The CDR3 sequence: CASSDSGRLSNTGELFF. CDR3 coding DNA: TGTGCCAGCAGTGACAGCGGACGGTTGTCGAACACCGGGGAGCTGTTTTTT.

The CDR3 bases are TGTGCCAGCAGCTCTCCGGGGGCTAGCGGGACCAATGAGCAGTTCTTC. Its translation: CASSSPGASGTNEQFF. This sequence joins TRBV5-4 and TRBJ2-1, with 9 bases identical to TRBD2. Per the germline V gene, CDR1 is SGHNT and CDR2 is YYREEE (reference sequence). This CDR3 region has 16 residues. V dropped 3 bases and J dropped 6; count of bases not matched to a gene: 10.

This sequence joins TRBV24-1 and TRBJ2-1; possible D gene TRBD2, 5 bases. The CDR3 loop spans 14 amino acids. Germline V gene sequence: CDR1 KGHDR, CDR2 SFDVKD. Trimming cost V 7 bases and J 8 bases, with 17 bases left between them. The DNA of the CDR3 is TGTGCCACCAGAGCGGATGGGTCACTGGATGAGCAGTTCTTC. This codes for CATRADGSLDEQFF.

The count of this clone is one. CDR3: CASSSLYEQYF. CDR3 sequence (DNA): TGTGCCAGCAGCTCACTCTACGAGCAGTACTTC. The rearrangement links TRBV11-2 to TRBJ2-7; no definite D call. Germline values: CDR1 SGHAT, CDR2 FQNNGV. The V gene lost 4 bases and the J gene lost 3 bases, with 4 bases spanning the gap. The CDR3 sequence is 11 residues long.

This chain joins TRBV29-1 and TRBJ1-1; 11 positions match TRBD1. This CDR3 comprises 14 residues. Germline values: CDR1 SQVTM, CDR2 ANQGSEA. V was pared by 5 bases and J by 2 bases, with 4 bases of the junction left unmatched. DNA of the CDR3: TGCAGCGTTACGGGACAGGGGGTAAACACTGAAGCTTTCTTT. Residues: CSVTGQGVNTEAFF.

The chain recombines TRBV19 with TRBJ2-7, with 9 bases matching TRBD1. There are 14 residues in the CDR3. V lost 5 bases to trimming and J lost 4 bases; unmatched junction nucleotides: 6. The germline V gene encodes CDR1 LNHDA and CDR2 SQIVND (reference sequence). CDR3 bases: TGTGCCAGTAGTCCGGGACAGGGAAGGTACGAGCAGTACTTC. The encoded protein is CASSPGQGRYEQYF.

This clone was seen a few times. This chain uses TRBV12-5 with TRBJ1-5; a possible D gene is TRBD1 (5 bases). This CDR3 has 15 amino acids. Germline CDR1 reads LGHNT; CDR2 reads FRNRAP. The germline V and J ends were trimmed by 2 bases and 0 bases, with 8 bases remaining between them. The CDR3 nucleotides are TGTGCTAGTGGTTTGAGCGGGACTAGCAATCAGCCCCAGCATTTT. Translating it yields CASGLSGTSNQPQHF.

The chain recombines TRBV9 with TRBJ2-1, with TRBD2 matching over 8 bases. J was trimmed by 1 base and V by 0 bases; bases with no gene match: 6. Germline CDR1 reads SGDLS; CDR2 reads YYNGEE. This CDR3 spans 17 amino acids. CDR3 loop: CASSVEIAGRSYNEQFF. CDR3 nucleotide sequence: TGTGCCAGCAGCGTAGAGATAGCGGGAAGGTCCTACAATGAGCAGTTCTTC.

The CDR3 sequence: CASSTLQGGEGAEAFF. The CDR3 DNA reads TGTGCCAGTAGTACCCTACAAGGGGGGGAAGGTGCTGAAGCTTTCTTT. The chain uses TRBV19 and TRBJ1-1; maybe TRBD1 (6 bases). The germline gives CDR1 LNHDA, CDR2 SQIVND (reference sequence). The CDR3 totals 16 residues. Trimming removed 4 bases at V and 6 bases at J, with 21 bases between.

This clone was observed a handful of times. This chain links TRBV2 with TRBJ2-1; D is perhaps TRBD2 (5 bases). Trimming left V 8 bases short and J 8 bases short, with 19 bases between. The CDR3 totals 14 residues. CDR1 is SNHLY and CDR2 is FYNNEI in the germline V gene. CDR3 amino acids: CASSVDVRRDEQFF. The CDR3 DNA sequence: TGTGCCAGCTCAGTGGATGTCAGGCGGGATGAGCAGTTCTTC.